This section outlines one T cell receptor beta chain sequence together with its context. Its antigen is unknown. All the people who gave samples were healthy bone marrow donors. Trimming removed 0 bases at V and 4 bases at J, with 10 bases between. CDR3 length: 14 residues. CDR1 is SGDLS and CDR2 is YYNGEE in the germline V gene. The PCR ran on 60 Vbeta and 13 Jbeta primers. Only in-frame clones appear in the TCRdb table, and some are missing; sequencing was by immunoSEQ multiplex PCR. The table has more than 95,000 clones, 65% to 85% seen once. This entry comes from a study of cytomegalovirus exposure and HLA in healthy donors. General study points: In vitro, three CMV-associated chains proved specific for CMV antigens. It has been reported that TCR beta sequences accurately predicted the HLA-A and HLA-B alleles of most subjects. In an earlier analysis, productive rearrangement rates for most beta V segments clustered near 87% or 30%.

This sequence originates from a man aged 18 to 35 in good health and CMV-seropositive. Sequenced material: PBMCs. The rearrangement uses TRBV9 and TRBJ1-2, with D possibly matching TRBD1 (5 bases). The CDR3 region has the DNA TGTGCCAGCAGCGTAGTTTCAGGGTCCTATGGCTACACCTTC. It translates to CASSVVSGSYGYTF.